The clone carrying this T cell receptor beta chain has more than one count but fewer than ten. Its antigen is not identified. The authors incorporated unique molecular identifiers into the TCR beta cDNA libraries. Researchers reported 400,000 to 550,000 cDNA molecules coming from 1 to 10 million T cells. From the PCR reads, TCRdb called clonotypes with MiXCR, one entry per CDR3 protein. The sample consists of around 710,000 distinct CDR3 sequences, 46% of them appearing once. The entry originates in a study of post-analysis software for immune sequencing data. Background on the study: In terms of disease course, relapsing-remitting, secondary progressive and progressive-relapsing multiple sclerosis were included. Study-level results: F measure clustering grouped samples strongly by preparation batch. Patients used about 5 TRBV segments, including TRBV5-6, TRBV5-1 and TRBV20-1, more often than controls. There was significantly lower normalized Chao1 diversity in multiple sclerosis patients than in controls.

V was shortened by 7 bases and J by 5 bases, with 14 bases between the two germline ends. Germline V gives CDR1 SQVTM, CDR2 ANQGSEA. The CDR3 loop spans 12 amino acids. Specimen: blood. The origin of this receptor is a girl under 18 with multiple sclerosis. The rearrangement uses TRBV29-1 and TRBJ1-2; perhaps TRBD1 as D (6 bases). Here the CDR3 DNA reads TGCAGCGCCAGTGCACAGGGATATGGCTACACCTTC. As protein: CSASAQGYGYTF.